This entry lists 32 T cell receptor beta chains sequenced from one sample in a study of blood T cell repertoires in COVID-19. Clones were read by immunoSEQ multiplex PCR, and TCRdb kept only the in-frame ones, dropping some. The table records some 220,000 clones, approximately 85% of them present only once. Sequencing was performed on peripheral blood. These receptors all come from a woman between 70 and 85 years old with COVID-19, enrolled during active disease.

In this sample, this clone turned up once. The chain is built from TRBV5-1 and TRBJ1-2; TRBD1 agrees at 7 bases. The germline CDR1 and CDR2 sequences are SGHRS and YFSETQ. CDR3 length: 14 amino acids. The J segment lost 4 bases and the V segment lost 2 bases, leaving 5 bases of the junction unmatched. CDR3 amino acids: CASSLSTGPYGYTF. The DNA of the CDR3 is TGCGCCAGCAGCTTATCGACAGGGCCCTATGGCTACACCTTC.

The CDR3 nucleotides are TGTGCCAGCAGTTGGCGGGGCACTGAAGCTTTCTTT. Residues: CASSWRGTEAFF. This chain links TRBV6-2 or TRBV6-3 with TRBJ1-1; no definite D call. V dropped 4 bases and J dropped 4 bases, with 7 bases sitting between them. This CDR3 has 12 amino acids. The germline gives CDR1 MNHEY, CDR2 SVGEGT.

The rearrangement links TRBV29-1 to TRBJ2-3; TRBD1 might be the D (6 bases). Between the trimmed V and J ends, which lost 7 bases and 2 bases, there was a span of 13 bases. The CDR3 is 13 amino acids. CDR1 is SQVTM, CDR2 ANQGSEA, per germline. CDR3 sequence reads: CSAIRGDTDTQYF. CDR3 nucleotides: TGCAGCGCAATCAGGGGTGACACAGATACGCAGTATTTT.

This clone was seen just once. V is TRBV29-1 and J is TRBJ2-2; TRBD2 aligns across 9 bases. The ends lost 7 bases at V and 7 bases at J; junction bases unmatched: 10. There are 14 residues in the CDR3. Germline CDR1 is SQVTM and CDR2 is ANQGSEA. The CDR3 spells CSAGAGGPGGELFF. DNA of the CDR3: TGCAGCGCCGGGGCGGGGGGGCCCGGCGGGGAGCTGTTTTTT.

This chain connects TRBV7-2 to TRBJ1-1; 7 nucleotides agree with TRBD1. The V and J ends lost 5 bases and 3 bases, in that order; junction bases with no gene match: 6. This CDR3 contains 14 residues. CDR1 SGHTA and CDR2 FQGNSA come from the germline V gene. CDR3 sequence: CASSRPGQDTEAFF. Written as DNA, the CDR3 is TGTGCCAGCAGCCGGCCCGGACAGGACACTGAAGCTTTCTTT.

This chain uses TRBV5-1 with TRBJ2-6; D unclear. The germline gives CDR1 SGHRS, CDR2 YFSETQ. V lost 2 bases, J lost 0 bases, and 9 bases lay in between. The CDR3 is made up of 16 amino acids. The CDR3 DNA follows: TGCGCCAGCAGCTTTGGGCCGCTCTCTGGGGCCAACGTCCTGACTTTC. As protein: CASSFGPLSGANVLTF.

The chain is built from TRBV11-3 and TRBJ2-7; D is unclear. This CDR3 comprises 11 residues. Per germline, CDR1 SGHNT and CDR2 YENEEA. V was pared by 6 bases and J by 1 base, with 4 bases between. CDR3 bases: TGTGCCAGCAGTCAGTCCTACGAGCAGTACTTC. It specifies CASSQSYEQYF.

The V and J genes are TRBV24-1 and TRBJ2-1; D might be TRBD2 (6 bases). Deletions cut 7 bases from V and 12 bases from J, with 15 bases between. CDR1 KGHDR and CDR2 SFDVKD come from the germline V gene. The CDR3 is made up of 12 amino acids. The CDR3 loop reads CATSSARGWQFF. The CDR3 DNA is TGTGCCACCAGCTCAGCTCGGGGGTGGCAGTTCTTC.

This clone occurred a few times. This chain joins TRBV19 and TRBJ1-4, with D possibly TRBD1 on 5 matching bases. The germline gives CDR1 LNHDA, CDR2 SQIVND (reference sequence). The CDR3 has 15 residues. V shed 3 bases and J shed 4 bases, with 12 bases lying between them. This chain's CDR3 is CASSIFREGNEKLFF. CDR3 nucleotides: TGTGCCAGTAGTATTTTCAGGGAGGGTAATGAAAAACTGTTTTTT.

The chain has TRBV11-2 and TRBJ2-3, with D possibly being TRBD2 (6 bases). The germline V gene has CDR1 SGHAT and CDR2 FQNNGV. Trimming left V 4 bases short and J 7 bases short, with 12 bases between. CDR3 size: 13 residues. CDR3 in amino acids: CASSSDGGNTQYF. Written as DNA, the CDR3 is TGTGCCAGCAGCTCCGACGGGGGTAATACGCAGTATTTT.

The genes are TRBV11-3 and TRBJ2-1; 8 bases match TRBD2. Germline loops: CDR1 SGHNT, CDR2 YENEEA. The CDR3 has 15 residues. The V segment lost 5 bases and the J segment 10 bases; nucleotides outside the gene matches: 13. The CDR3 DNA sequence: TGTGCCAGCAGCATCGGCGGGAGGCCCTCCTGGGAGCAGTTCTTC. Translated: CASSIGGRPSWEQFF.

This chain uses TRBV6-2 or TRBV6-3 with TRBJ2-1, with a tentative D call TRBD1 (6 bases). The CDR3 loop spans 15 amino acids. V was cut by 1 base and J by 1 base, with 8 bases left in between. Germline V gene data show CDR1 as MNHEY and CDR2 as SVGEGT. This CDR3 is CASSYFGQSYNEQFF. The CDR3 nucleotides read TGTGCCAGCAGTTACTTCGGACAGTCCTACAATGAGCAGTTCTTC.

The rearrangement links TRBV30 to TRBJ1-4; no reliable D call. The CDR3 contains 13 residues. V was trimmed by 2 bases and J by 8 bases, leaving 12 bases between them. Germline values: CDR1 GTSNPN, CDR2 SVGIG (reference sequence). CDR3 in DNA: TGTGCCTGGAGTAGTGGTAGGGAGGAAAAACTGTTTTTT. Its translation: CAWSSGREEKLFF.

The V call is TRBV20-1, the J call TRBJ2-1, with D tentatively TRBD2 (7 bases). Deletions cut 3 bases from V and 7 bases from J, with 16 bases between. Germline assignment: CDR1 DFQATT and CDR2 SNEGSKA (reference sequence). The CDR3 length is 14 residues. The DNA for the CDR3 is TGCAGTGCTAGTACATGGGGGGGCCTTAATGAGCAGTTCTTC. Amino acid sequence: CSASTWGGLNEQFF.

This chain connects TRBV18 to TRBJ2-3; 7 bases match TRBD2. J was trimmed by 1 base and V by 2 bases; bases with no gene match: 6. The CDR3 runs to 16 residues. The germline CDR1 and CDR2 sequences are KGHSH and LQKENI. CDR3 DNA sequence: TGTGCCAGCTCACCAATGTTTCGGGGGGGCACAGATACGCAGTATTTT. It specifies CASSPMFRGGTDTQYF.

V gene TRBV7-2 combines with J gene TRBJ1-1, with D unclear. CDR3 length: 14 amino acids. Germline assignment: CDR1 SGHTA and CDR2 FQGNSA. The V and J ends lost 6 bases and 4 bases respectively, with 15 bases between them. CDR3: CASSPPGSSTEAFF. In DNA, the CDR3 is TGTGCCAGCAGTCCCCCGGGGAGCAGCACTGAAGCTTTCTTT.

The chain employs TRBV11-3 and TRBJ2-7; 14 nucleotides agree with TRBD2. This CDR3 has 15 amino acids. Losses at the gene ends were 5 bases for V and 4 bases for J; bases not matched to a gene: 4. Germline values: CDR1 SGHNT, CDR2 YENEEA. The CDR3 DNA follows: TGTGCCAGCAGCCCCGGACTAGCGGGGGGATACGAGCAGTACTTC. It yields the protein CASSPGLAGGYEQYF.

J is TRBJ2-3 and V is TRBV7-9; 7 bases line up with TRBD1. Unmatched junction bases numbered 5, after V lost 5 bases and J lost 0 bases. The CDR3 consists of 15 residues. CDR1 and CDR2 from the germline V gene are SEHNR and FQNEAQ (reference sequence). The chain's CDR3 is CASSLGQSSTDTQYF. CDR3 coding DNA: TGTGCCAGCAGCCTGGGACAGTCTAGCACAGATACGCAGTATTTT.

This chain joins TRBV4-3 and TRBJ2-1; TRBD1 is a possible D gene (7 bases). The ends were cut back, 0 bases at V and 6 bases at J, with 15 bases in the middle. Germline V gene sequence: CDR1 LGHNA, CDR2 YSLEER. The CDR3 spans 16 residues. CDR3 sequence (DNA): TGCGCCAGCAGCCAAGATAGGAGGGGGCGGGCCAATGAGCAGTTCTTC. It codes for CASSQDRRGRANEQFF.

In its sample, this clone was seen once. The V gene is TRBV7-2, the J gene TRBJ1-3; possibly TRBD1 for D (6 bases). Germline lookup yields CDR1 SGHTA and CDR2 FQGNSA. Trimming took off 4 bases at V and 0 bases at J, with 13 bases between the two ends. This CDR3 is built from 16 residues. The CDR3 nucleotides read TGTGCCAGCAGCTCCTCCAGGACAGCCTCTGGAAACACCATATATTTT. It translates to CASSSSRTASGNTIYF.

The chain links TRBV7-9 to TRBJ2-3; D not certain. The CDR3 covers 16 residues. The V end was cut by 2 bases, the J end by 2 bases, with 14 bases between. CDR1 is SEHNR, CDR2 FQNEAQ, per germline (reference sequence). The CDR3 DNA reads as TGTGCCAGCAGCTTACTAGGTTCCCCCGCCACAGATACGCAGTATTTT. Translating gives CASSLLGSPATDTQYF.

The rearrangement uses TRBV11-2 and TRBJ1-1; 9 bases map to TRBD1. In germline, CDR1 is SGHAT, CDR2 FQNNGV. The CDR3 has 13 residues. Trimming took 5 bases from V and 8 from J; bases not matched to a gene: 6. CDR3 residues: CASSPGTGKEAFF. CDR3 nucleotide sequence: TGTGCCAGCAGCCCTGGGACAGGGAAAGAAGCTTTCTTT.

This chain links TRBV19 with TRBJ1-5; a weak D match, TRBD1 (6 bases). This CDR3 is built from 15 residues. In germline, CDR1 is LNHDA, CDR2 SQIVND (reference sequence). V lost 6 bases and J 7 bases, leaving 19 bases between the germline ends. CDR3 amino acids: CASSPPWGRGQPQHF. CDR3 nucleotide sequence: TGTGCCAGTAGCCCACCGTGGGGGCGCGGGCAGCCCCAGCATTTT.

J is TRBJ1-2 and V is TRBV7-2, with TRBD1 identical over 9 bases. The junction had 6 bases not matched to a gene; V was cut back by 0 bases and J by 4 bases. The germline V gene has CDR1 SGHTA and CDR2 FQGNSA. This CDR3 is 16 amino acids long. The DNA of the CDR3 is TGTGCCAGCAGCTTAGCGTTGGGACAGGGAGGCTATGGCTACACCTTC. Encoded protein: CASSLALGQGGYGYTF.

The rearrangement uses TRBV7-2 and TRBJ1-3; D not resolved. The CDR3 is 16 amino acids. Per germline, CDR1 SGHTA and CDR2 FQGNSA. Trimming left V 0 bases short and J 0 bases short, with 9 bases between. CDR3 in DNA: TGTGCCAGCAGCTTAGCGCTAGTGGACTCTGGAAACACCATATATTTT. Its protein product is CASSLALVDSGNTIYF.

The CDR3 spells CASSQDLLDLNTIYF. For the CDR3, the DNA is TGCGCCAGCAGCCAAGATCTCCTAGATCTGAACACCATATATTTT. This rearrangement joins TRBV4-1 to TRBJ1-3; D unclear. V was cut by 0 bases and J by 7 bases, with 13 bases left in between. The CDR3 runs 15 residues. Germline V gives CDR1 MGHRA, CDR2 YSYEKL.

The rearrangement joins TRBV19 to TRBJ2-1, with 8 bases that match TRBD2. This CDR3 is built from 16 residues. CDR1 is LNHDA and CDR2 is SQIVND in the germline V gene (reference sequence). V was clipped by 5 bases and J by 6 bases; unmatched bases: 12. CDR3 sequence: CASSPPLPGGPNEQFF. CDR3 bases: TGTGCCAGTAGTCCACCTCTCCCGGGGGGGCCCAATGAGCAGTTCTTC.

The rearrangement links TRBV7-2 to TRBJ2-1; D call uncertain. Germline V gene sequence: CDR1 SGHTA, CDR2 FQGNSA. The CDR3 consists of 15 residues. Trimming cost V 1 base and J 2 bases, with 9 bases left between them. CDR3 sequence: CASSLGPQTYNEQFF. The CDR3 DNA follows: TGTGCCAGCAGCTTAGGGCCGCAAACCTACAATGAGCAGTTCTTC.

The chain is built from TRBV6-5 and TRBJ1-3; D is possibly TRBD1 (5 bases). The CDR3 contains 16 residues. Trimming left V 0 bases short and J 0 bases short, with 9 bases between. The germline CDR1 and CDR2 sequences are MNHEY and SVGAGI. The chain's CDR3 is CASSYSKGASGNTIYF. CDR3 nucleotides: TGTGCCAGCAGTTACTCGAAAGGGGCCTCTGGAAACACCATATATTTT.

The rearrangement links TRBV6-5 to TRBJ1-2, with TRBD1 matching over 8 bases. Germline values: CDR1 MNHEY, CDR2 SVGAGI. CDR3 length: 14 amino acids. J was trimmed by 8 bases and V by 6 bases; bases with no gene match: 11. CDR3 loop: CASSVAGTGTGYTF. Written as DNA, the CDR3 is TGTGCCAGCAGCGTCGCCGGGACAGGAACGGGCTACACCTTC.

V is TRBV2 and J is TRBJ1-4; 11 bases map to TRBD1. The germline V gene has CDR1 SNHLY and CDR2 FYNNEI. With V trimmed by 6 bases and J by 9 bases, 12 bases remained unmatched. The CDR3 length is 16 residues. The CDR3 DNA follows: TGTGCCAGCAGCCCGGGACAGGGGGTTGTGGTGAAAAAACTGTTTTTT. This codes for CASSPGQGVVVKKLFF.

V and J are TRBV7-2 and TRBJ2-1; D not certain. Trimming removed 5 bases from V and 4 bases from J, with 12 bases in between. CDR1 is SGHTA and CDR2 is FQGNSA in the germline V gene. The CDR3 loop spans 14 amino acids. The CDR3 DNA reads TGTGCCAGCAGCCCCCCATCGGTGTACAATGAGCAGTTCTTC. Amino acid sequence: CASSPPSVYNEQFF.